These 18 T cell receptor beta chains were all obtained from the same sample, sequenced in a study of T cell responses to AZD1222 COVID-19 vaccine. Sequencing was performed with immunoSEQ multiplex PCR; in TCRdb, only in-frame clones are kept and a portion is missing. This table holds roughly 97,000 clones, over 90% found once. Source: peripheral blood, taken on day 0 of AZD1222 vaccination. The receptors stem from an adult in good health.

The CDR3: CASSQTGTEQFF. The CDR3 DNA reads as TGTGCCAGCAGCCAAACGGGAACTGAGCAGTTCTTC. V usage is TRBV3-1 (or the pseudogene TRBV3-2) and J usage is TRBJ2-1, with a tentative D call TRBD2 (5 bases). Trimming removed 2 bases at V and 9 bases at J, with 8 bases between. The V gene's germline CDR1 is LGHDT and CDR2 YNNKEL (reference sequence). This CDR3 comprises 12 residues.

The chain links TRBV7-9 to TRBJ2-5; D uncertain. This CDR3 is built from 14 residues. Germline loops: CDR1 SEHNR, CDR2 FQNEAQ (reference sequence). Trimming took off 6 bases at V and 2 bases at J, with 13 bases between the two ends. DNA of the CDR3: TGTGCCAGCAGTTTAACAGCGTCACAAGAGACCCAGTACTTC. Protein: CASSLTASQETQYF.

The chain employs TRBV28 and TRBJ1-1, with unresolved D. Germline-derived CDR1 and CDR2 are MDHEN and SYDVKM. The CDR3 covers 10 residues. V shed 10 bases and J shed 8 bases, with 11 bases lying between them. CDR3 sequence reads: CAIGLVEAFF. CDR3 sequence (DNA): TGTGCCATCGGACTAGTAGAAGCTTTCTTT. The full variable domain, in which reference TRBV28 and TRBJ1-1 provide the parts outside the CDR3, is DVKVTQSSRYLVKRTGEKVFLECVQDMDHENMFWYRQDPGLGLRLIYFSYDVKMKEKGDIPEGYSVSREKKERFSLILESASTNQTSMYLCAIGLVEAFFGQGTRLTVV.

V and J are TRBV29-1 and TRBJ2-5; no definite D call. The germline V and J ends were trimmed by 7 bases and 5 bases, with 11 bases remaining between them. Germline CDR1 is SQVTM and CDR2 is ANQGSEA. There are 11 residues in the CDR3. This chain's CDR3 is CSALIRETQYF. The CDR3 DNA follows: TGCAGCGCCTTAATTCGGGAGACCCAGTACTTC.

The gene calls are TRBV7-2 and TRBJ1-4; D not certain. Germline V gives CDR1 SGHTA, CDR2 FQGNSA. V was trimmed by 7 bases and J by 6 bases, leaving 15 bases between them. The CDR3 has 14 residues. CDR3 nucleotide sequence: TGTGCCAGCAAAAGGCGTGCGAGGGATGAAAAACTGTTTTTT. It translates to CASKRRARDEKLFF.

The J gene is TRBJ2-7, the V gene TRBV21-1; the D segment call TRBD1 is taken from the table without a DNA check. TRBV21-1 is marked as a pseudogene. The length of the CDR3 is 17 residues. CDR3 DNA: TGTGCCAGCAGCAAAGGGTCAGGGACAGGGGGAGAGGACGAGCAGTACTTC. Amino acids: CASSKGSGTGGEDEQYF.

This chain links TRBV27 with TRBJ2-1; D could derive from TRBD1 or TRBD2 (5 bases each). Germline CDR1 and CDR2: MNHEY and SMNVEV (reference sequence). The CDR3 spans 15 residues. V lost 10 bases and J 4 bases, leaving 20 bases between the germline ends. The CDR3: CATRQGATNYNEQFF. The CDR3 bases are TGTGCCACCCGCCAGGGAGCTACCAATTACAATGAGCAGTTCTTC.

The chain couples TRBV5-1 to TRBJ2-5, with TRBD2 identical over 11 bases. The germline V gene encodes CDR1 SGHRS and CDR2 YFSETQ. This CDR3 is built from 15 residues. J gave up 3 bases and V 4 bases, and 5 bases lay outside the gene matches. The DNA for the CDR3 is TGCGCCAGCAGCCTGGGGACTAGCGGTAAAGAGACCCAGTACTTC. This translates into CASSLGTSGKETQYF.

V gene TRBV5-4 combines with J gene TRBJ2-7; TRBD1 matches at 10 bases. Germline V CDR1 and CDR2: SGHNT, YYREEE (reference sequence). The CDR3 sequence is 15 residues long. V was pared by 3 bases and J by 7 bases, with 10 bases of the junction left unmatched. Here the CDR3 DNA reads TGTGCCAGCAGCTGGGAGAGGGGACAGGGGTCTGAGCAGTACTTC. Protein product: CASSWERGQGSEQYF. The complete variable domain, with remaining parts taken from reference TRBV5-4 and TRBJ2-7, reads ETGVTQSPTHLIKTRGQQVTLRCSSQSGHNTVSWYQQALGQGPQFIFQYYREEENGRGNFPPRFSGLQFPNYSSELNVNALELDDSALYLCASSWERGQGSEQYFGPGTRLTVT.

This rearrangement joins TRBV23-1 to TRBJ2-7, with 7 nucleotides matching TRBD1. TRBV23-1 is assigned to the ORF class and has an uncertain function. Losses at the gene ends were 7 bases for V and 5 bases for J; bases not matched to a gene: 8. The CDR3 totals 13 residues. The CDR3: CASTQTGPDEQYF. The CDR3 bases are TGCGCCAGCACCCAGACAGGGCCGGACGAGCAGTACTTC.

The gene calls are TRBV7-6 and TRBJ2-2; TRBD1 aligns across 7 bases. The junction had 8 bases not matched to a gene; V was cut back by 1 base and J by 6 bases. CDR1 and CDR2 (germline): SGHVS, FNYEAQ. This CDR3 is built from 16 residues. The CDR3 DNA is TGTGCCAGCAGCTTAGGCCAGGGGGTCTTTGCCGGGGAGCTGTTTTTT. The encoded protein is CASSLGQGVFAGELFF. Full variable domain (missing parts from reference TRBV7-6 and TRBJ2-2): GAGVSQSPRYKVTKRGQDVALRCDPISGHVSLYWYRQALGQGPEFLTYFNYEAQQDKSGLPNDRFSAERPEGSISTLTIQRTEQRDSAMYRCASSLGQGVFAGELFFGEGSRLTVL.

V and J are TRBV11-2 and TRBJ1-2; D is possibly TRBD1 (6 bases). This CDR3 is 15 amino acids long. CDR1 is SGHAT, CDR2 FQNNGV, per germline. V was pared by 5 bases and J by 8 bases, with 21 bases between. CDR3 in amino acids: CASSTLRTDHLGYTF. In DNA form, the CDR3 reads TGTGCCAGCAGCACCCTAAGGACAGACCACTTAGGCTACACCTTC.

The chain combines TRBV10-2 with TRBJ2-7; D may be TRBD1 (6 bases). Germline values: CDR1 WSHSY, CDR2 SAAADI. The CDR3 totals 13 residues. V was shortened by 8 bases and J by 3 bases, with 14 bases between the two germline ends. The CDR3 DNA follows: TGCGCCAGCTCTCGAGACAGGATCTACGAGCAGTACTTC. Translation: CASSRDRIYEQYF.

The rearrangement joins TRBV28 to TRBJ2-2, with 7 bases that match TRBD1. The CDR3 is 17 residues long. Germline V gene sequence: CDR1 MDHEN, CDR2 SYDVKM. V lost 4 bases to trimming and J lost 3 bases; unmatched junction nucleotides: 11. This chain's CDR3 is CASSSFQTGRYTGELFF. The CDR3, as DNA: TGTGCCAGCAGTTCTTTCCAGACAGGGCGGTACACCGGGGAGCTGTTTTTT.

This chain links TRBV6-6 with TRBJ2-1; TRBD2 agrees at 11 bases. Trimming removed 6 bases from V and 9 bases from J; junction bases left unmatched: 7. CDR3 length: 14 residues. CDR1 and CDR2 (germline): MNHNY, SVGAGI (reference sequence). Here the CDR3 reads CASRRLAGIGEQFF. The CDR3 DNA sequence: TGTGCCAGCAGGAGACTAGCGGGAATTGGTGAGCAGTTCTTC.

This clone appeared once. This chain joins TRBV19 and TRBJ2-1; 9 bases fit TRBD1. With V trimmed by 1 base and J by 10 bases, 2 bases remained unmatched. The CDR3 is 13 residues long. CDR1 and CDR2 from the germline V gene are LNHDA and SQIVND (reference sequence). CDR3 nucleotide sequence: TGTGCCAGTAGTATAGGTGGGACAGGGGAGCAGTTCTTC. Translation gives CASSIGGTGEQFF.

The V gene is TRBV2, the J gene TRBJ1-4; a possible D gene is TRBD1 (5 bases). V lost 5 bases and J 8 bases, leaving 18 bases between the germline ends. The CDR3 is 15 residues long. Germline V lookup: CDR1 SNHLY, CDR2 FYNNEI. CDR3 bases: TGTGCCAGCAGTAGGGACCCGCTTCGAGGGGAAAAACTGTTTTTT. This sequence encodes CASSRDPLRGEKLFF.

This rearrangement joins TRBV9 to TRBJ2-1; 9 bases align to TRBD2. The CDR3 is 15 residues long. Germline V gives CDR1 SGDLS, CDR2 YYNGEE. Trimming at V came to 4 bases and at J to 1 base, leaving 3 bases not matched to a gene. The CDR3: CASSRTSGSYNEQFF. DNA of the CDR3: TGTGCCAGCAGCCGAACTAGCGGGTCCTACAATGAGCAGTTCTTC.